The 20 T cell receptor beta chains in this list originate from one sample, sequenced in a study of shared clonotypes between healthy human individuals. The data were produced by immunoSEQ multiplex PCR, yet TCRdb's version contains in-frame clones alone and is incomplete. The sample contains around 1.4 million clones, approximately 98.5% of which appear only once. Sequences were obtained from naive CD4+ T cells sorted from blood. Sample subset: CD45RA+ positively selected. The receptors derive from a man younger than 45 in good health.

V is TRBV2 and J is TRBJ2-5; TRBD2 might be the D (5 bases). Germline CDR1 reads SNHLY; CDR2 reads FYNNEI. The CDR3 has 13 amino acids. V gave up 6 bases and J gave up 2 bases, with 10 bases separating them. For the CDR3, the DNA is TGTGCCAGCAGCGGGGAACAACAAGAGACCCAGTACTTC. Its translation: CASSGEQQETQYF.

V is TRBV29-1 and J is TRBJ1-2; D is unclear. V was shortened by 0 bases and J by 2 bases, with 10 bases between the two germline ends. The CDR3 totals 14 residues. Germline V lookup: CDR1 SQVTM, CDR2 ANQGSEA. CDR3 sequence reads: CSVEDHQTNYGYTF. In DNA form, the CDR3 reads TGCAGCGTTGAAGATCATCAGACCAACTATGGCTACACCTTC.

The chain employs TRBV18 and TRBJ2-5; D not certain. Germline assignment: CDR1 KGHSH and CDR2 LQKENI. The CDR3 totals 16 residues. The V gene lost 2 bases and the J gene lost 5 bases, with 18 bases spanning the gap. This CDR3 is CASSPLPPGETETQYF. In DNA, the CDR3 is TGTGCCAGCTCACCATTACCCCCAGGAGAGACGGAGACCCAGTACTTC.

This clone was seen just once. CDR3 sequence: CASSLGRSRLASNEQFF. Written as DNA, the CDR3 is TGCGCCAGCAGCTTGGGGCGTTCTAGACTAGCGAGCAATGAGCAGTTCTTC. This chain connects TRBV5-1 to TRBJ2-1; 8 positions agree with TRBD2. Germline lookup yields CDR1 SGHRS and CDR2 YFSETQ. V lost 0 bases and J lost 6; bases outside the gene matches: 11. The CDR3 loop spans 17 amino acids.

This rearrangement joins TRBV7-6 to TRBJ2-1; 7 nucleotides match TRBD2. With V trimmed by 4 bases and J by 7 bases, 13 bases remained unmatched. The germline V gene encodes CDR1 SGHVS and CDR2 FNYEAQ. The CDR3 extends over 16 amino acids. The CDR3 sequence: CASSSPFAGAENEQFF. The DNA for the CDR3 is TGTGCCAGCAGCTCACCCTTTGCGGGAGCAGAGAATGAGCAGTTCTTC.

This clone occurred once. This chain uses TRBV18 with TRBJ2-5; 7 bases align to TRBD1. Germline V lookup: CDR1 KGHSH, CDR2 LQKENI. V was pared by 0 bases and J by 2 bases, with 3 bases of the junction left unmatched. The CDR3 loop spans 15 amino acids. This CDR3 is CASSPPYRGQETQYF. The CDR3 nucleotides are TGTGCCAGCTCACCACCCTACAGGGGTCAAGAGACCCAGTACTTC.

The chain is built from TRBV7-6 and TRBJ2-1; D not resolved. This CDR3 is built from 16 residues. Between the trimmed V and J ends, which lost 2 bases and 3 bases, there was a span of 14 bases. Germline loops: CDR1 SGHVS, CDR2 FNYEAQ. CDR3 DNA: TGTGCCAGCAGCTTATTTATTTCGACTGTCTACAATGAGCAGTTCTTC. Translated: CASSLFISTVYNEQFF. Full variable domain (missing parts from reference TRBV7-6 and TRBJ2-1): GAGVSQSPRYKVTKRGQDVALRCDPISGHVSLYWYRQALGQGPEFLTYFNYEAQQDKSGLPNDRFSAERPEGSISTLTIQRTEQRDSAMYRCASSLFISTVYNEQFFGPGTRLTVL.

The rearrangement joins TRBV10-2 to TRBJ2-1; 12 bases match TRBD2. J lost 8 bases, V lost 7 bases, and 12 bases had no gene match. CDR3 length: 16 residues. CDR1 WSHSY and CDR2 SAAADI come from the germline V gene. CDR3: CASIGGSSGRAYEQFF. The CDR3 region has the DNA TGCGCCAGCATAGGGGGATCTAGCGGGAGGGCCTATGAGCAGTTCTTC.

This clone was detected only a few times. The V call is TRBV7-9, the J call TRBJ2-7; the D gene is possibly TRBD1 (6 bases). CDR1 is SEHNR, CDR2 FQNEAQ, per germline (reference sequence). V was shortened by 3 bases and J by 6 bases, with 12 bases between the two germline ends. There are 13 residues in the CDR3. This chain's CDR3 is CASSFGQYSEQYF. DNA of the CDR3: TGTGCCAGCAGCTTTGGACAGTACTCCGAGCAGTACTTC.

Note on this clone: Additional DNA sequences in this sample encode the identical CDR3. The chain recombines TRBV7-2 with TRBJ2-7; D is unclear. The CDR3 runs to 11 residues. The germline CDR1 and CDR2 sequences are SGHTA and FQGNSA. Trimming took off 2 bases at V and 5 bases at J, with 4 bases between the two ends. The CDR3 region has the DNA TGTGCCAGCAGCTTAAGTCACGAGCAGTACTTC. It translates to CASSLSHEQYF.

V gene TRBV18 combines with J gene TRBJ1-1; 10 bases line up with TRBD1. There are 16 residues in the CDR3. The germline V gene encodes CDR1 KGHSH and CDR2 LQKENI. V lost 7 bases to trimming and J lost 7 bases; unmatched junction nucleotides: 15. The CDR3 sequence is CASWPTPRTGGYEAFF. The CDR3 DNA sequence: TGTGCCAGCTGGCCCACCCCCAGGACAGGGGGGTATGAAGCTTTCTTT.

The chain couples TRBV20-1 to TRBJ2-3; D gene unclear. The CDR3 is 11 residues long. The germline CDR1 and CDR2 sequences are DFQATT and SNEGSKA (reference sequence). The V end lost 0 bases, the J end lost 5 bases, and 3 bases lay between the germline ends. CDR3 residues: CSAREKDTQYF. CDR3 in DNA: TGCAGTGCTAGAGAGAAAGATACGCAGTATTTT.

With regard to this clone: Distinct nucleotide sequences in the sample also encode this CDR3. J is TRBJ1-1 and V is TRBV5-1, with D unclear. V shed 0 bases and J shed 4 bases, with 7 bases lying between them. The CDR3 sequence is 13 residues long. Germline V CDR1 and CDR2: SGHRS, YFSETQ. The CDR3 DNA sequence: TGCGCCAGCAGCTTGGGAGGGAGCACTGAAGCTTTCTTT. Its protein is CASSLGGSTEAFF.

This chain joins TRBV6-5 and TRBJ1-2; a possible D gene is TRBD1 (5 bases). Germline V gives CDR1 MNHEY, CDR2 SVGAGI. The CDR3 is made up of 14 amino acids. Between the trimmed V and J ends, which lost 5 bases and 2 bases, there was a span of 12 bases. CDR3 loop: CASSTPGRNYGYTF. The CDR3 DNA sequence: TGTGCCAGCAGTACTCCGGGACGCAACTATGGCTACACCTTC.

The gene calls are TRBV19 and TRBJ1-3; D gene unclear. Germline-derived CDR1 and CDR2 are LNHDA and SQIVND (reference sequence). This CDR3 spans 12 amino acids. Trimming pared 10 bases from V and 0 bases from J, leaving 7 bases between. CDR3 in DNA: TGTGCCACTTGGAACTCTGGAAACACCATATATTTT. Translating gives CATWNSGNTIYF.

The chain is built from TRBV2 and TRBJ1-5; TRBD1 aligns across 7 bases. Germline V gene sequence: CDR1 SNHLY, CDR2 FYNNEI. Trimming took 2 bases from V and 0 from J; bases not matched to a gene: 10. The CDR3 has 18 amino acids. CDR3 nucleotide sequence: TGTGCCAGCAGTGAAACCGGGACAGCCGACTATAGCAATCAGCCCCAGCATTTT. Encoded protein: CASSETGTADYSNQPQHF. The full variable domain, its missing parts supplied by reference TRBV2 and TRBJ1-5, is EPEVTQTPSHQVTQMGQEVILRCVPISNHLYFYWYRQILGQKVEFLVSFYNNEISEKSEIFDDQFSVERPDGSNFTLKIRSTKLEDSAMYFCASSETGTADYSNQPQHFGDGTRLSIL.

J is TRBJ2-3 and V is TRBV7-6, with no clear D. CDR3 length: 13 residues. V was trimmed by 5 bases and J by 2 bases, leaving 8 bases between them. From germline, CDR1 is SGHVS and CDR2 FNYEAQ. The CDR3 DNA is TGTGCCAGCAGCCGGGTCAACACAGATACGCAGTATTTT. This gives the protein CASSRVNTDTQYF.

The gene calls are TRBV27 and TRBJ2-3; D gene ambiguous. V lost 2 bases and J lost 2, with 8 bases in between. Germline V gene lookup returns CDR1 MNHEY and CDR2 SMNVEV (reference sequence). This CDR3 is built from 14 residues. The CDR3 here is CASSLGRNTDTQYF. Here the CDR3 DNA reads TGTGCCAGCAGTTTAGGGCGGAACACAGATACGCAGTATTTT.

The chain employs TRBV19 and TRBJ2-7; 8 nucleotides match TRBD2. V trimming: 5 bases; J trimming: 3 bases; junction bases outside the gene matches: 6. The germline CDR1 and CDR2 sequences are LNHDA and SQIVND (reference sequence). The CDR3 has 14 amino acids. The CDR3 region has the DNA TGTGCCAGTAGTCTAGTAGCGGGATACTACGAGCAGTACTTC. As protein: CASSLVAGYYEQYF.

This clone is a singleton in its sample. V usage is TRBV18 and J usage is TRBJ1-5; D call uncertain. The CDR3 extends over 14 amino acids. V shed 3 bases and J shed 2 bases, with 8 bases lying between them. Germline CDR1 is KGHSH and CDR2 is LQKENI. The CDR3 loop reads CASSPNERNQPQHF. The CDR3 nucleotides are TGTGCCAGCTCACCCAATGAGCGCAATCAGCCCCAGCATTTT.